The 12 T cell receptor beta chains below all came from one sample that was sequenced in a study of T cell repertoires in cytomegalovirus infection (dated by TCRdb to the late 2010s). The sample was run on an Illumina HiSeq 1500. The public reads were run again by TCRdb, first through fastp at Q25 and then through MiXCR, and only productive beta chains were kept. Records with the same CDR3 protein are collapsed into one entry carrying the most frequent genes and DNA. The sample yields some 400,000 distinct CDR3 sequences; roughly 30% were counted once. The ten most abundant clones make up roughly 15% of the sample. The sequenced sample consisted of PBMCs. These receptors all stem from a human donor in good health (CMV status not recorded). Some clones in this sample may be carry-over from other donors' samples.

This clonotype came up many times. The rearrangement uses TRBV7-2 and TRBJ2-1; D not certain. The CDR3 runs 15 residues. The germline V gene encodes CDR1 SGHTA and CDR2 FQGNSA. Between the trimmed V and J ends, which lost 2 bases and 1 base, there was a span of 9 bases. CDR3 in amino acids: CASSLSPASYNEQFF. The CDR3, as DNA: TGTGCCAGCAGCTTATCTCCAGCGTCCTACAATGAGCAGTTCTTC.

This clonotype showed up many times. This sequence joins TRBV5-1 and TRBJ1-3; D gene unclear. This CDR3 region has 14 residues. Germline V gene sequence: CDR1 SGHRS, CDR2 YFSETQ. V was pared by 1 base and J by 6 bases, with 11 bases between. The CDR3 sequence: CASSLTSDKNTIYF. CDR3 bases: TGCGCCAGCAGCTTGACGTCGGATAAAAACACCATATATTTT.

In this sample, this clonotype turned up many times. Here the CDR3 DNA reads TGTGCCAGCAGTGAAGTTTCTAGCGGGGGCGGCGAGCAGTACTTC. Translating gives CASSEVSSGGGEQYF. The gene calls are TRBV2 and TRBJ2-7; 10 bases fit TRBD2. Germline CDR1 reads SNHLY; CDR2 reads FYNNEI. The CDR3 has 15 residues. V lost 1 base, J lost 6 bases, and 6 bases stayed unmatched.

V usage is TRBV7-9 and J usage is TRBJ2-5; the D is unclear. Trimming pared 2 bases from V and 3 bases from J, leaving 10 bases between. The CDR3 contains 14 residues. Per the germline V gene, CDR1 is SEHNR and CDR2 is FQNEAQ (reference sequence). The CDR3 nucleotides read TGTGCCAGCAGCTTAACCTTATCCAAAGAGACCCAGTACTTC. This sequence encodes CASSLTLSKETQYF.

CDR3 amino acids: CSARLGGDSYNEQFF. In DNA, the CDR3 is TGCAGTGCTAGACTGGGCGGGGACTCCTACAATGAGCAGTTCTTC. The rearrangement uses TRBV20-1 and TRBJ2-1; tentative D call: TRBD2 (6 bases). This CDR3 has 15 amino acids. In germline, CDR1 is DFQATT, CDR2 SNEGSKA (reference sequence). V lost 2 bases and J lost 0, with 11 bases in between.

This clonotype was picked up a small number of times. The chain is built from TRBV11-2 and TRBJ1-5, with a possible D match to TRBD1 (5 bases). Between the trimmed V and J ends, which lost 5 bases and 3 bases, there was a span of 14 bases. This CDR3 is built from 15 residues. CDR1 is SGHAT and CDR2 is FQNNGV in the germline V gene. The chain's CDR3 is CASSTNPGINQPQHF. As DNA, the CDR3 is TGTGCCAGCAGCACCAATCCAGGGATCAATCAGCCCCAGCATTTT.

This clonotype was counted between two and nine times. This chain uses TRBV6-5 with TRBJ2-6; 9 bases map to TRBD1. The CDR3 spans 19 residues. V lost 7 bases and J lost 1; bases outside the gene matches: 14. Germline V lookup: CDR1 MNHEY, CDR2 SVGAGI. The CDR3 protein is CASTLGGRDRVSGANVLTF. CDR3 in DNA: TGTGCCAGCACCCTGGGAGGACGGGACAGGGTGTCTGGGGCCAACGTCCTGACTTTC.

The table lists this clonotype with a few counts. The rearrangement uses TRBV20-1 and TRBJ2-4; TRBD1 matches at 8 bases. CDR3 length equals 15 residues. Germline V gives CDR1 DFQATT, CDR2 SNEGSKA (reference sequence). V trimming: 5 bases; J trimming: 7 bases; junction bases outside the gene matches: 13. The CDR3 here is CSAGTGQGSLNIQYF. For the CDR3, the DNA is TGCAGTGCTGGGACCGGACAGGGAAGTTTGAACATTCAGTACTTC.

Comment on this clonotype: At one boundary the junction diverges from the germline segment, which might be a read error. Written as DNA, the CDR3 is TGTGCCAGAAGCTCGGACGGGGGAACTGAAGCTTTCTTT. This translates into CARSSDGGTEAFF. This sequence joins TRBV7-8 and TRBJ1-1; D perhaps matches TRBD1 (5 bases). CDR1 is SGHVS, CDR2 FQNEAQ, per germline. The CDR3 runs 13 residues.

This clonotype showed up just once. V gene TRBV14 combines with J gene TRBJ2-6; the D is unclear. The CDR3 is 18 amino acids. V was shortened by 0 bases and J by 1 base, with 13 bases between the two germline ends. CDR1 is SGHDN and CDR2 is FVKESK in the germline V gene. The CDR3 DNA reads TGTGCCAGCAGCCAAGAGCCCCTATCTAAATCTGGGGCCAACGTCCTGACTTTC. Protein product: CASSQEPLSKSGANVLTF.

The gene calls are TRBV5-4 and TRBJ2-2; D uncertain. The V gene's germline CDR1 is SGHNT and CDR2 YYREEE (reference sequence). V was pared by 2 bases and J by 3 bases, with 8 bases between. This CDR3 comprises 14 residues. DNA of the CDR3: TGTGCCAGCAGCTTCGCAGGATACACCGGGGAGCTGTTTTTT. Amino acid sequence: CASSFAGYTGELFF.

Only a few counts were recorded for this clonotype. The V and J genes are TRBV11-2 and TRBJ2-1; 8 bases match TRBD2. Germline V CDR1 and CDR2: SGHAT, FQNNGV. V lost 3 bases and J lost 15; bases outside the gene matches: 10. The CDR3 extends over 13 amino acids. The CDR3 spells CASSFGGAPPGFF. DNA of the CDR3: TGTGCCAGCAGCTTCGGGGGGGCACCCCCCGGGTTCTTC.